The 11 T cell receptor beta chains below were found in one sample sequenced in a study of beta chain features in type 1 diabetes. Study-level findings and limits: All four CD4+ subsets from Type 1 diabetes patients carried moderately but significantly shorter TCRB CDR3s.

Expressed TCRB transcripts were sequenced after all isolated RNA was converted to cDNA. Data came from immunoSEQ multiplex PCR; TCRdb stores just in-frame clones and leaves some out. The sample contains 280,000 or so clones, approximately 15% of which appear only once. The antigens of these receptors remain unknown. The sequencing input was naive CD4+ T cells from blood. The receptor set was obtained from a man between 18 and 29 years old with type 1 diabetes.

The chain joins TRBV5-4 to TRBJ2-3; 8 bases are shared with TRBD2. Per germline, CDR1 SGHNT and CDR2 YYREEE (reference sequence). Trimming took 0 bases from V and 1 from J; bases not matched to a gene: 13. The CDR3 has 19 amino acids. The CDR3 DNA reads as TGTGCCAGCAGCTTGGGACTAGCGCCCTACCAATCCCGCACAGATACGCAGTATTTT. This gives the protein CASSLGLAPYQSRTDTQYF.

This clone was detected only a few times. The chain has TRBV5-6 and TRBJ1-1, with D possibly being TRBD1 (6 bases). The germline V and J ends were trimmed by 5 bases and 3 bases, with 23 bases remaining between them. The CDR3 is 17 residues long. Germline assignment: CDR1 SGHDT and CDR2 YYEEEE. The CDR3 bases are TGTGCCAGCAGGTCTGGTAAATACAGGGTCGGGCACACTGAAGCTTTCTTT. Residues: CASRSGKYRVGHTEAFF. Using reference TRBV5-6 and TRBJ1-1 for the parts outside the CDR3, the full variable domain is DAGVTQSPTHLIKTRGQQVTLRCSPKSGHDTVSWYQQALGQGPQFIFQYYEEEERQRGNFPDRFSGHQFPNYSSELNVNALLLGDSALYLCASRSGKYRVGHTEAFFGQGTRLTVV.

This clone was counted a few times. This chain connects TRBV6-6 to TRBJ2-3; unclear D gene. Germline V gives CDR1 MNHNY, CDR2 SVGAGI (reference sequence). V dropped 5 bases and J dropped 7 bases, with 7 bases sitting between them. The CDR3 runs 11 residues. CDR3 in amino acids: CASSARYTQYF. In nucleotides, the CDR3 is TGTGCCAGCAGTGCGCGGTATACGCAGTATTTT.

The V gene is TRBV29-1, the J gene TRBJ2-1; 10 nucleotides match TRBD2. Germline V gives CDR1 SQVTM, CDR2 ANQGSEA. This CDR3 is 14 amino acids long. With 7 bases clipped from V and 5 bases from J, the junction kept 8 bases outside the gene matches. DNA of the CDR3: TGCAGCGCCGCGGTCCTAGCGGGGGACAATGAGCAGTTCTTC. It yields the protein CSAAVLAGDNEQFF.

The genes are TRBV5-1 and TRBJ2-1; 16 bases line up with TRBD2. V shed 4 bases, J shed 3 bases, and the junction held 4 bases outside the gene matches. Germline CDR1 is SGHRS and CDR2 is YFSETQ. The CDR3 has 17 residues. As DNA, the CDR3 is TGCGCCAGCAGCCCAGGGACTAGCGGGAGGGACTACAATGAGCAGTTCTTC. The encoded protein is CASSPGTSGRDYNEQFF.

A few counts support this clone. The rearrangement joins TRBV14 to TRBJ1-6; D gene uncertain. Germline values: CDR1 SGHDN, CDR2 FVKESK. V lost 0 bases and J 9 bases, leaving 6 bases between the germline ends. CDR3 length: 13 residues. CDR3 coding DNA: TGTGCCAGCAGCCAAGAACTACCTTCACCCCTCCACTTT. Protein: CASSQELPSPLHF.

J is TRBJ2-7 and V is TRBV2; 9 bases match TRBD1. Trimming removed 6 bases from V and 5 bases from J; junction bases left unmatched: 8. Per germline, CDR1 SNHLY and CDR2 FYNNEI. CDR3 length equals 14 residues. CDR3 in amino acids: CASSAGTGFDEQYF. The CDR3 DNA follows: TGTGCCAGCAGCGCGGGGACAGGGTTCGACGAGCAGTACTTC.

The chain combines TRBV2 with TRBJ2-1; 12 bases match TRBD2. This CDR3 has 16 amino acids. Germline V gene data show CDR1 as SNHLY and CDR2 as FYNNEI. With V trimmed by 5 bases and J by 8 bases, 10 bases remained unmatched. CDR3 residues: CASSSSPSGRADEQFF. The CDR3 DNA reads TGTGCCAGCAGTTCATCTCCTAGCGGGAGGGCCGATGAGCAGTTCTTC.

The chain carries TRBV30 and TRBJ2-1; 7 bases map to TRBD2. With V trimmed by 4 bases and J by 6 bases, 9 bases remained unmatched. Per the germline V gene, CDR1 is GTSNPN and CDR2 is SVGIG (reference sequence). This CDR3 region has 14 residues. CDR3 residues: CAWNRMGLSNEQFF. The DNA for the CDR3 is TGTGCCTGGAATAGAATGGGACTAAGCAATGAGCAGTTCTTC.

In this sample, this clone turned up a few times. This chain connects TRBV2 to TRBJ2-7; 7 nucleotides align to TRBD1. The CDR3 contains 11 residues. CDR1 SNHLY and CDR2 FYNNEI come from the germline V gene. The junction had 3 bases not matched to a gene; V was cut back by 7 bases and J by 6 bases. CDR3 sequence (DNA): TGTGCCAGCAACAACAGGGGCGAGCAGTACTTC. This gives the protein CASNNRGEQYF.

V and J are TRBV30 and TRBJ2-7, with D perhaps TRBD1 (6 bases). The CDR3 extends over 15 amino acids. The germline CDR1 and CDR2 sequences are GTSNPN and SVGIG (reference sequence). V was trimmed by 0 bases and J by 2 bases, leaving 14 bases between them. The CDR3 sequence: CAWSVGGQLAYEQYF. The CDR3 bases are TGTGCCTGGAGTGTAGGGGGACAACTCGCCTACGAGCAGTACTTC.